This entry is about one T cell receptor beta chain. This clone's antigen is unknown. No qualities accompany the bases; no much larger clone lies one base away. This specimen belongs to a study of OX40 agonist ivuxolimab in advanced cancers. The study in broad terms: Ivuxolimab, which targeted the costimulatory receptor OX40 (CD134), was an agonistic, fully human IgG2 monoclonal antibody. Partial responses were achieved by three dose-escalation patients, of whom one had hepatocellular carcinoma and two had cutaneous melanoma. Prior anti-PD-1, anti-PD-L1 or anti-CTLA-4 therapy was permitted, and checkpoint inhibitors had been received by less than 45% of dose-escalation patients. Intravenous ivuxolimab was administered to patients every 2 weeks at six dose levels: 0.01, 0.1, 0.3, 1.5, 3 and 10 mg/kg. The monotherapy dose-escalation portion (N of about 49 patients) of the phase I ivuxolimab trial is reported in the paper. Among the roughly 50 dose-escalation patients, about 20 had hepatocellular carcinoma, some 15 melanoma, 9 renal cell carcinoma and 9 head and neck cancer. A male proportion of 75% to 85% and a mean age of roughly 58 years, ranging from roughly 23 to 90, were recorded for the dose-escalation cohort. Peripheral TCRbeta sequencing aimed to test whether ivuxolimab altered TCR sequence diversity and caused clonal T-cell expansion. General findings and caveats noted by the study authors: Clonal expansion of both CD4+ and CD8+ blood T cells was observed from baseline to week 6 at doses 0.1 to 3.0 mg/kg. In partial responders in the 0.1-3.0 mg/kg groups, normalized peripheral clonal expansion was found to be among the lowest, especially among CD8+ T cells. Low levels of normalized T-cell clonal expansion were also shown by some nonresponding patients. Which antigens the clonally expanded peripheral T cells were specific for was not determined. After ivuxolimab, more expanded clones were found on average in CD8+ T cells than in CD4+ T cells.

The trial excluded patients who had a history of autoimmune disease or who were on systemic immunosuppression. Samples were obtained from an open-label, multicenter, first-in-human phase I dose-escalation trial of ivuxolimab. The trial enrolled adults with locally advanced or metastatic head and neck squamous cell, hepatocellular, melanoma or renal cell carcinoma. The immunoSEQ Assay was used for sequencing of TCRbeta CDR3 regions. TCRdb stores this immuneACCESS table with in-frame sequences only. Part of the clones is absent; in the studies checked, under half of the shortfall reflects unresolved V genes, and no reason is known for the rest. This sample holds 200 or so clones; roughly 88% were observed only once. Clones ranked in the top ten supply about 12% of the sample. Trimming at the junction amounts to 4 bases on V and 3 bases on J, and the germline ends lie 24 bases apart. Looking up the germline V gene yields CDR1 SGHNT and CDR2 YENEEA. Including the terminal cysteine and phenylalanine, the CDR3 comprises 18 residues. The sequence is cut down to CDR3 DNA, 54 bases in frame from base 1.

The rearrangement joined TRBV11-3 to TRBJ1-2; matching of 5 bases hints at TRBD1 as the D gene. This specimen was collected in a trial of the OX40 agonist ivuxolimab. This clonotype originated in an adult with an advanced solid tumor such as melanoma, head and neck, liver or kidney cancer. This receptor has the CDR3 CASSSSTKINGGYYGYTF. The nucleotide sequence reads TGTGCCAGCAGCTCGTCGACAAAGATAAATGGGGGATACTATGGCTACACCTTC.